These 27 T cell receptor beta chains share one sample of origin, sequenced in a study of T cells after yellow fever vaccination. TCRdb reprocessed the 5' RACE reads with MiXCR, giving one entry per CDR3 protein. This table holds 300,000 to 450,000 distinct CDR3 sequences, under 7.5% found once. The input for sequencing was PBMCs, taken 5 days after the yellow fever booster vaccination. Receptor source: a man aged 30 to 39 who received the YFV17D yellow fever vaccine.

This chain links TRBV29-1 with TRBJ2-5; the D is unclear. The germline gives CDR1 SQVTM, CDR2 ANQGSEA. This CDR3 is built from 11 residues. V lost 5 bases, J lost 5 bases, and 9 bases lay in between. The CDR3 sequence: CSVLLFETQYF. As DNA, the CDR3 is TGCAGCGTTTTACTTTTCGAGACCCAGTACTTC.

This rearrangement joins TRBV12-3 or TRBV12-4 to TRBJ2-1; D is ambiguous. The V gene lost 5 bases and the J gene lost 9 bases, with 14 bases spanning the gap. This CDR3 is built from 13 residues. CDR3 sequence: CASSLMTLTEQFF. The CDR3 DNA follows: TGTGCCAGCAGTCTCATGACTTTAACTGAGCAGTTCTTC.

The chain joins TRBV7-6 to TRBJ2-1; 7 positions agree with TRBD1. J lost 3 bases, V lost 1 base, and 3 bases had no gene match. Germline CDR1 and CDR2: SGHVS and FNYEAQ. CDR3 size: 15 residues. CDR3 DNA sequence: TGTGCCAGCAGCTTAGAACAGGGGATCTACAATGAGCAGTTCTTC. Amino acid sequence: CASSLEQGIYNEQFF. Complete variable domain (other parts from reference TRBV7-6 and TRBJ2-1): GAGVSQSPRYKVTKRGQDVALRCDPISGHVSLYWYRQALGQGPEFLTYFNYEAQQDKSGLPNDRFSAERPEGSISTLTIQRTEQRDSAMYRCASSLEQGIYNEQFFGPGTRLTVL.

This clonotype was recorded many times. The J gene is TRBJ2-5, the V gene TRBV5-5, with D perhaps matching TRBD1 (5 bases). Trimming left V 4 bases short and J 3 bases short, with 19 bases between. The CDR3 has 16 residues. Germline V gene sequence: CDR1 SGHKS, CDR2 YYEKEE (reference sequence). Here the CDR3 reads CASSETVSLWKETQYF. The CDR3 DNA sequence: TGTGCCAGCAGCGAGACAGTATCCCTGTGGAAAGAGACCCAGTACTTC.

The V and J genes are TRBV5-1 and TRBJ2-7; TRBD1 matches 8 bases. V shed 3 bases and J 3 bases; nucleotides not matched to a gene: 8. This CDR3 is 15 amino acids long. The germline V gene has CDR1 SGHRS and CDR2 YFSETQ. Here the CDR3 DNA reads TGCGCCAGCAGCTACTCGGGACAGGTGATCTACGAGCAGTACTTC. It is translated as CASSYSGQVIYEQYF.

This clonotype showed up many times. The chain has TRBV11-2 and TRBJ2-5; the match to TRBD2 covers 12 bases. The CDR3 is 15 residues long. The ends lost 1 base at V and 5 bases at J; junction bases unmatched: 2. The germline V gene encodes CDR1 SGHAT and CDR2 FQNNGV. DNA of the CDR3: TGTGCCAGCAGCTTAGGGACTAGCGGGACGGAGACCCAGTACTTC. Its translation is CASSLGTSGTETQYF.

This clonotype was detected ten times or more. The chain uses TRBV7-2 and TRBJ2-7, with D perhaps matching TRBD2 (5 bases). The CDR3 sequence is 14 residues long. V lost 3 bases and J lost 0, with 9 bases in between. Germline CDR1 and CDR2: SGHTA and FQGNSA. CDR3 in DNA: TGTGCCAGCAGCTTTCCGGGGAACTCCTACGAGCAGTACTTC. This sequence encodes CASSFPGNSYEQYF.

The J gene is TRBJ2-5, the V gene TRBV12-3 or TRBV12-4; D is possibly TRBD1 (6 bases). CDR3 size: 13 residues. Trimming shortened V by 8 bases and J by 5 bases, and 15 bases separated the two germline ends. The CDR3 DNA is TGTGCCAGCGGCTCGGGACACGGGGAGACCCAGTACTTC. Amino acids: CASGSGHGETQYF.

Ten or more counts support this clonotype. The CDR3 nucleotides read TGTGCCACCAGTGATTTGACCCAGGGAGGGCTAGGCTATGGCTACACCTTC. It yields the protein CATSDLTQGGLGYGYTF. The chain links TRBV24-1 to TRBJ1-2; a possible D gene is TRBD1 (5 bases). Trimming took off 0 bases at V and 4 bases at J, with 17 bases between the two ends. The CDR3 length is 17 residues. Per the germline V gene, CDR1 is KGHDR and CDR2 is SFDVKD.

This clonotype was counted at least ten times. The V and J genes are TRBV18 and TRBJ2-2; D call uncertain. The germline gives CDR1 KGHSH, CDR2 LQKENI. The CDR3 has 15 amino acids. V dropped 4 bases and J dropped 0 bases, with 9 bases sitting between them. The CDR3 DNA reads TGTGCCAGCTCACAACGGCTGCCGAACACCGGGGAGCTGTTTTTT. Protein sequence: CASSQRLPNTGELFF.

This clonotype was detected many times. This chain connects TRBV7-3 to TRBJ2-1; D gene ambiguous. Trimming removed 0 bases at V and 0 bases at J, with 6 bases between. The germline CDR1 and CDR2 sequences are SGHTA and FQGTGA. There are 15 residues in the CDR3. This chain's CDR3 is CASSLTESSYNEQFF. Here the CDR3 DNA reads TGTGCCAGCAGCTTAACTGAGAGCTCCTACAATGAGCAGTTCTTC.

The table lists this clonotype with many counts. The CDR3 DNA reads TGTGCCAGCAGCCCCGGACTAGCGGGGGCAATGGATACGCAGTATTTT. Amino acids: CASSPGLAGAMDTQYF. J is TRBJ2-3 and V is TRBV12-3 or TRBV12-4, with 13 bases aligning to TRBD2. V shed 6 bases and J 6 bases; nucleotides not matched to a gene: 9. This CDR3 is built from 16 residues.

This clonotype was recorded at least ten times. The chain couples TRBV7-2 to TRBJ2-7; 7 nucleotides align to TRBD2. The V gene's germline CDR1 is SGHTA and CDR2 FQGNSA. The CDR3 contains 13 residues. After removal of 3 bases from V and 2 bases from J, the junction contained 1 base not matched to a gene. Here the CDR3 DNA reads TGTGCCAGCAGCTTCGGACTAGCCTACGAGCAGTACTTC. It yields the protein CASSFGLAYEQYF.

The chain is built from TRBV9 and TRBJ1-1; D may be TRBD1 (5 bases). Germline V gene lookup returns CDR1 SGDLS and CDR2 YYNGEE. V was pared by 2 bases and J by 1 base, with 9 bases between. CDR3 length: 14 residues. CDR3 region: CASSVGGKNTEAFF. CDR3 nucleotide sequence: TGTGCCAGCAGCGTGGGGGGTAAGAACACTGAAGCTTTCTTT. The full variable domain, its missing parts supplied by reference TRBV9 and TRBJ1-1, is DSGVTQTPKHLITATGQRVTLRCSPRSGDLSVYWYQQSLDQGLQFLIQYYNGEERAKGNILERFSAQQFPDLHSELNLSSLELGDSALYFCASSVGGKNTEAFFGQGTRLTVV.

The chain is built from TRBV4-3 and TRBJ2-2; 8 bases are a match to TRBD2. Germline V CDR1 and CDR2: LGHNA, YSLEER. With 4 bases clipped from V and 7 bases from J, the junction kept 20 bases outside the gene matches. The CDR3 extends over 19 amino acids. The CDR3 DNA reads as TGCGCCAGCAGCCTCTCTGAGGGGTTAGCGGGATCTTGGATCGGGGAGCTGTTTTTT. Protein sequence: CASSLSEGLAGSWIGELFF.

There are a few counts of this clonotype. The chain joins TRBV28 to TRBJ2-2; 9 bases fit TRBD2. Per germline, CDR1 MDHEN and CDR2 SYDVKM. The CDR3 is 18 residues long. V trimming: 2 bases; J trimming: 1 base; junction bases outside the gene matches: 8. This CDR3 reads CASSLTSLAGLNTGELFF. The CDR3 bases are TGTGCCAGCAGTTTAACAAGCCTAGCGGGATTGAACACCGGGGAGCTGTTTTTT.

The sample holds many counts of this clonotype. This sequence joins TRBV12-3 or TRBV12-4 and TRBJ2-3; 10 bases map to TRBD2. The CDR3 contains 15 residues. V was clipped by 6 bases and J by 3 bases; unmatched bases: 6. CDR3 sequence (DNA): TGTGCCAGCAGCCTTCTAGCGGGAGCGACAGATACGCAGTATTTT. The encoded protein is CASSLLAGATDTQYF.

This clonotype was seen ten or more times. The chain joins TRBV12-3 or TRBV12-4 to TRBJ2-2; 8 bases fit TRBD2. This CDR3 spans 14 amino acids. J was trimmed by 4 bases and V by 4 bases; bases with no gene match: 2. In DNA form, the CDR3 reads TGTGCCAGCAGTTCCGGGGGGGCCACCGGGGAGCTGTTTTTT. Translation gives CASSSGGATGELFF.

This clonotype occurred a few times. The J gene is TRBJ2-7, the V gene TRBV7-2, with TRBD1 matching 10 bases. J gave up 3 bases and V 0 bases, and 8 bases lay outside the gene matches. The CDR3 has 17 amino acids. In germline, CDR1 is SGHTA, CDR2 FQGNSA. The CDR3 is CASSLARDRGRVYEQYF. CDR3 coding DNA: TGTGCCAGCAGCTTAGCGAGAGACAGGGGGCGCGTCTACGAGCAGTACTTC.

This clonotype was seen more than once but under ten times. The J gene is TRBJ2-3, the V gene TRBV5-6, with TRBD2 identical over 7 bases. V gave up 0 bases and J gave up 4 bases; unmatched junction bases: 2. CDR1 and CDR2 from the germline V gene are SGHDT and YYEEEE. This CDR3 has 14 amino acids. The CDR3 reads CASSLGGSSDTQYF. The CDR3 DNA is TGTGCCAGCAGCTTGGGCGGGAGCTCAGATACGCAGTATTTT.

The chain carries TRBV5-1 and TRBJ2-5; 9 bases line up with TRBD2. CDR1 is SGHRS, CDR2 YFSETQ, per germline. The CDR3 runs to 14 residues. The J segment lost 1 base and the V segment lost 6 bases, leaving 4 bases of the junction unmatched. The CDR3 reads CASKLLAGQETQYF. In nucleotides, the CDR3 is TGCGCCAGCAAGTTACTAGCGGGCCAAGAGACCCAGTACTTC.

This chain links TRBV6-2 or TRBV6-3 with TRBJ2-5; TRBD1 or TRBD2 may be the D gene (5 bases each). Germline-derived CDR1 and CDR2 are MNHEY and SVGEGT. V shed 11 bases and J shed 2 bases, with 12 bases lying between them. CDR3 length: 12 amino acids. CDR3 nucleotide sequence: TGTGCCGGGGGACGGCCGCAAGAGACCCAGTACTTC. It yields the protein CAGGRPQETQYF.

This chain links TRBV25-1 with TRBJ2-7; 14 nucleotides line up with TRBD2. Per the germline V gene, CDR1 is MGHDK and CDR2 is SYGVNS. Losses at the gene ends were 4 bases for V and 0 bases for J; bases not matched to a gene: 20. The CDR3 covers 22 residues. The CDR3 sequence is CASSGPTGTSGSGGAGSYEQYF. CDR3 DNA: TGTGCCAGCAGTGGACCTACCGGGACTAGCGGGAGTGGAGGTGCGGGCTCCTACGAGCAGTACTTC.

This clonotype was observed many times. This chain connects TRBV5-6 to TRBJ2-5, with D perhaps TRBD1 (6 bases). Trimming took off 3 bases at V and 2 bases at J, with 11 bases between the two ends. This CDR3 region has 14 residues. Germline V lookup: CDR1 SGHDT, CDR2 YYEEEE. The CDR3 nucleotides are TGTGCCAGCAGCTCAACCGGGACACAAGAGACCCAGTACTTC. It is translated as CASSSTGTQETQYF. Full variable domain (outside the CDR3, taken from reference TRBV5-6 and TRBJ2-5): DAGVTQSPTHLIKTRGQQVTLRCSPKSGHDTVSWYQQALGQGPQFIFQYYEEEERQRGNFPDRFSGHQFPNYSSELNVNALLLGDSALYLCASSSTGTQETQYFGPGTRLLVL.

In its sample, this clonotype was seen many times. The V gene is TRBV5-7, the J gene TRBJ1-1; D might be TRBD1 (6 bases). TRBV5-7 is designated an ORF whose function remains uncertain. The germline V and J ends were trimmed by 0 bases and 4 bases, with 19 bases remaining between them. This CDR3 contains 17 residues. The CDR3 spells CASSLGPRGAIGTEAFF. For the CDR3, the DNA is TGTGCCAGCAGCTTGGGTCCGAGGGGGGCCATAGGCACTGAAGCTTTCTTT.

This clonotype was recorded at least ten times. J is TRBJ2-3 and V is TRBV12-3 or TRBV12-4; maybe TRBD2 (7 bases). The CDR3 length is 15 residues. The V end was cut by 6 bases, the J end by 10 bases, with 23 bases between. The CDR3 DNA reads TGTGCCAGCAGCCGTTTGGCGGGGGCCCAGGGCCCGCAGTATTTT. It specifies CASSRLAGAQGPQYF.

The chain recombines TRBV5-5 with TRBJ2-7; 13 bases are a match to TRBD2. The germline CDR1 and CDR2 sequences are SGHKS and YYEKEE (reference sequence). The length of the CDR3 is 16 residues. Unmatched junction bases numbered 6, after V lost 3 bases and J lost 3 bases. DNA for the CDR3: TGTGCCAGCAGCTCGCCCGGGACTAGCGGGATCTACGAGCAGTACTTC. The encoded protein is CASSSPGTSGIYEQYF. Full variable domain (missing parts from reference TRBV5-5 and TRBJ2-7): DAGVTQSPTHLIKTRGQQVTLRCSPISGHKSVSWYQQVLGQGPQFIFQYYEKEERGRGNFPDRFSARQFPNYSSELNVNALLLGDSALYLCASSSPGTSGIYEQYFGPGTRLTVT.